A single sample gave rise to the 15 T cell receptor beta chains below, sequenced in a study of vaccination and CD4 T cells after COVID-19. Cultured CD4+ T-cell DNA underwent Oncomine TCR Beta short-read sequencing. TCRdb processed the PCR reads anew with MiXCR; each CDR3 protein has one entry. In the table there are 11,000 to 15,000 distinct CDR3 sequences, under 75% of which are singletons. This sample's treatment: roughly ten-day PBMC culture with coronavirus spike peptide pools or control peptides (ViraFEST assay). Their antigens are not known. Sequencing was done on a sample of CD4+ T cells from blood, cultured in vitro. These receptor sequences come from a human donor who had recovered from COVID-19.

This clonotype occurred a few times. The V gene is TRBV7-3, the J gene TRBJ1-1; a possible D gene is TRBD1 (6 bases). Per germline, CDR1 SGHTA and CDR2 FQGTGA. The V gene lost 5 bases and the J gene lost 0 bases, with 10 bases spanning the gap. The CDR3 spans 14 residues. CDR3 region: CASSRTALNTEAFF. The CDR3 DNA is TGTGCCAGCAGCCGGACAGCCTTGAACACTGAAGCTTTCTTT.

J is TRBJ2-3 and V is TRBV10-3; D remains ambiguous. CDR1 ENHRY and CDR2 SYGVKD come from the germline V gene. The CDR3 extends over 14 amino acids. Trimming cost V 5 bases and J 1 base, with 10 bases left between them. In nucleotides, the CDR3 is TGTGCCATCAGTTTTGATGGAGGCACAGATACGCAGTATTTT. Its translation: CAISFDGGTDTQYF.

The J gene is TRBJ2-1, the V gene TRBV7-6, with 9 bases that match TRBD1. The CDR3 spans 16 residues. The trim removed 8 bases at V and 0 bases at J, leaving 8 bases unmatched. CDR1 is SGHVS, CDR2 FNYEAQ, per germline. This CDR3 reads CASGTQGASSYNEQFF. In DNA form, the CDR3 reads TGTGCCAGCGGGACACAGGGGGCGAGCTCCTACAATGAGCAGTTCTTC.

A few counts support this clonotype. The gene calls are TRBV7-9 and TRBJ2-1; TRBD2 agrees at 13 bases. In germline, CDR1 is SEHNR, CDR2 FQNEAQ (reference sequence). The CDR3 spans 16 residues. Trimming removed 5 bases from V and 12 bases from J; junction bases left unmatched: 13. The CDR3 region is CASSGRWTSGSKRQFF. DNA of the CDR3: TGTGCCAGCAGCGGACGGTGGACTAGCGGGAGCAAGAGGCAGTTCTTC.

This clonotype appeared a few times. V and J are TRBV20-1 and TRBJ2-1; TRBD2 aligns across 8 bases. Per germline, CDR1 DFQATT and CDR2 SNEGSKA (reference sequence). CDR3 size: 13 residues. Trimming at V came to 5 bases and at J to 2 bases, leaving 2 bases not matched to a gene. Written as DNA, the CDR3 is TGCAGTGCTTTCGGGAGGGCCTACAATGAGCAGTTCTTC. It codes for CSAFGRAYNEQFF.

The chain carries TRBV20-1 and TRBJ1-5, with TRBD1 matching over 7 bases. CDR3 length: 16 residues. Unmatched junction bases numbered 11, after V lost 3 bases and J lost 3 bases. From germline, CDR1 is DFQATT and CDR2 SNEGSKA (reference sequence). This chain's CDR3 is CSASAKGTAYNQPQHF. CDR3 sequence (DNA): TGCAGTGCTAGCGCTAAAGGGACAGCCTACAATCAGCCCCAGCATTTT.

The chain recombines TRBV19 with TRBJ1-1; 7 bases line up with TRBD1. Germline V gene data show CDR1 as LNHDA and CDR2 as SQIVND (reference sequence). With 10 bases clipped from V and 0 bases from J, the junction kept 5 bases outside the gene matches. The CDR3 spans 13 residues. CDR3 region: CATRDRVNTEAFF. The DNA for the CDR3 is TGTGCCACTAGGGACAGAGTGAACACTGAAGCTTTCTTT. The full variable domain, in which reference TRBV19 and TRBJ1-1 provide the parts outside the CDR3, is DGGITQSPKYLFRKEGQNVTLSCEQNLNHDAMYWYRQDPGQGLRLIYYSQIVNDFQKGDIAEGYSVSREKKESFPLTVTSAQKNPTAFYLCATRDRVNTEAFFGQGTRLTVV.

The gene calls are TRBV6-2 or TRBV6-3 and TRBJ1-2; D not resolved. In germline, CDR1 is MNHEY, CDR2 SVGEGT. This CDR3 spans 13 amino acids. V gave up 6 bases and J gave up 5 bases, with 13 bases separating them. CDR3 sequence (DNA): TGTGCCAGCAGGAGTAATACTGAATATGGCTACACCTTC. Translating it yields CASRSNTEYGYTF.

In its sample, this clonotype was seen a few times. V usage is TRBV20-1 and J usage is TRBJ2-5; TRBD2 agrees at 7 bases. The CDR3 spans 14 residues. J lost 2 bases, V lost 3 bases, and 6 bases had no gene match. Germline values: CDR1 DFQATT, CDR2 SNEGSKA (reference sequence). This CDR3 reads CSASELGGQETQYF. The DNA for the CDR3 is TGCAGTGCTAGTGAGTTGGGAGGGCAAGAGACCCAGTACTTC.

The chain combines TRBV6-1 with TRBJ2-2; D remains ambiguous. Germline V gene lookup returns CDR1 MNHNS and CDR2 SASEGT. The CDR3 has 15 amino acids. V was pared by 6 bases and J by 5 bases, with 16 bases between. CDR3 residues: CASSTDGAPTGELFF. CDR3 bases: TGTGCCAGCAGCACGGACGGCGCCCCAACCGGGGAGCTGTTTTTT.

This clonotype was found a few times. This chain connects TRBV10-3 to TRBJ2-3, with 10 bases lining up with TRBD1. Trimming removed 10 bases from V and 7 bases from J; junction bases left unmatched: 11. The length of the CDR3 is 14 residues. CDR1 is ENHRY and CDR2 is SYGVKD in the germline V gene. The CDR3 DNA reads TGTGCCAGTGTCCGTGACAGGGGGCAAAATACGCAGTATTTT. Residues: CASVRDRGQNTQYF.

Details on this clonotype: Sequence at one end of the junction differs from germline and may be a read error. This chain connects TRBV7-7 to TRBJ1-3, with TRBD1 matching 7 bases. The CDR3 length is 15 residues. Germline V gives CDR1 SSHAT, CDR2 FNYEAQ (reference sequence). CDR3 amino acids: CASSTGVLGGNTIYF. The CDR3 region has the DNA TGTGCTAGCAGCACAGGGGTGTTAGGTGGAAACACCATATATTTT.

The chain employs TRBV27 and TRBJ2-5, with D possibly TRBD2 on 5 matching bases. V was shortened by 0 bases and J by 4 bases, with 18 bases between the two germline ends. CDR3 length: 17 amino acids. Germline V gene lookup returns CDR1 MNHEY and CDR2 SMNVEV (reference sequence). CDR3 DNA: TGTGCCAGCAGTTTATCGCGGCCTCCGGACTTTACAGAGACCCAGTACTTC. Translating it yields CASSLSRPPDFTETQYF.

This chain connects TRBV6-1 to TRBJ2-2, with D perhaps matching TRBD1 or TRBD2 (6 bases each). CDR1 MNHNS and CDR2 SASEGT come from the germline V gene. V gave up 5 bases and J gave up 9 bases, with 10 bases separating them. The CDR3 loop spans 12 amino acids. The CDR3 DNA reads TGTGCCAGCAGTCGGGGGCGCCGGGAGCTGTTTTTT. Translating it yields CASSRGRRELFF.

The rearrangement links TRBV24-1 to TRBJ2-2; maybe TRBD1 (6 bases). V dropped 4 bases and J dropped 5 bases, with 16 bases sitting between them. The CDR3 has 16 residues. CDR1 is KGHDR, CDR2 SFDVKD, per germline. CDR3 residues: CATSEPQGRGTGELFF. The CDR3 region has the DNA TGTGCCACCAGTGAACCACAGGGTCGAGGAACCGGGGAGCTGTTTTTT.